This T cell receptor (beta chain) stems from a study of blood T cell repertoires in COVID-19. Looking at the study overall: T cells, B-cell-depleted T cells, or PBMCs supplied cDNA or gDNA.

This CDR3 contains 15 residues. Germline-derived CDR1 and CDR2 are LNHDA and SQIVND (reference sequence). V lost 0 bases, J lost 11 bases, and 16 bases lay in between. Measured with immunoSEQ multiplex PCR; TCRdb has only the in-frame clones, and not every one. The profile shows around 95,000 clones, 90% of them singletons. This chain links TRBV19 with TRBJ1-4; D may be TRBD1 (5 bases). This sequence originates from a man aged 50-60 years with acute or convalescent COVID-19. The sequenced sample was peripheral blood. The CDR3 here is CASSIDRQGSVKLFF. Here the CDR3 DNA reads TGTGCCAGTAGTATAGATCGTCAGGGCTCAGTCAAACTGTTTTTT.